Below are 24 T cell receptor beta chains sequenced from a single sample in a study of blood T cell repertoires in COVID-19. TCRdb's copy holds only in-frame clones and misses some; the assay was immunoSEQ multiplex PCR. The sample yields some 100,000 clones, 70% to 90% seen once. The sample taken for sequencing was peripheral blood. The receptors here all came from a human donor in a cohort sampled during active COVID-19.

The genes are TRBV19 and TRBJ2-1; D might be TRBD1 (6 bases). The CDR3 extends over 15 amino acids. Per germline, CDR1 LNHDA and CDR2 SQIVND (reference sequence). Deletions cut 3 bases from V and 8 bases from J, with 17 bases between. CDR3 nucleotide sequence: TGTGCCAGTAGTATTGGGGGCCAGGGTATCTATGAGCAGTTCTTC. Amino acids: CASSIGGQGIYEQFF.

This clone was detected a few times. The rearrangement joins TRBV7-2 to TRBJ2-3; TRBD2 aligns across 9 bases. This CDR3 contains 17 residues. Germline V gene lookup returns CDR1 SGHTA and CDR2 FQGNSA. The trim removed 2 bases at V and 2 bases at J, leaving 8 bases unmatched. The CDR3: CASSLTGGGGATDTQYF. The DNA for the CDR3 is TGTGCCAGCAGCTTAACCGGTGGCGGGGGGGCCACAGATACGCAGTATTTT.

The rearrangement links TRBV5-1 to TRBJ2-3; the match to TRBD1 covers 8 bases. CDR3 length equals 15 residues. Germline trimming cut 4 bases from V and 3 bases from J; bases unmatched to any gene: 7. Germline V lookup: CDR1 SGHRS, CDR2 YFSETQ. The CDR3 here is CASSAGQEGTDTQYF. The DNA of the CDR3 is TGCGCCAGCAGCGCGGGACAGGAGGGAACAGATACGCAGTATTTT.

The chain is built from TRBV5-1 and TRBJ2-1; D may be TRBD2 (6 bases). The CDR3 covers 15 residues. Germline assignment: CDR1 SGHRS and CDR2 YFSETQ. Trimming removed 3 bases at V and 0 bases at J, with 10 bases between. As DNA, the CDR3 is TGCGCCAGCAGCTCGGACGGGAGCTCCTACAATGAGCAGTTCTTC. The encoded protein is CASSSDGSSYNEQFF.

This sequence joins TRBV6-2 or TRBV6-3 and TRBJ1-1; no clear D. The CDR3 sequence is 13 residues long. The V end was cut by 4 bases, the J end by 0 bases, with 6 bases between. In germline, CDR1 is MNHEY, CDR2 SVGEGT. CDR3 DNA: TGTGCCAGCAGTTGGCGGCTGAACACTGAAGCTTTCTTT. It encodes CASSWRLNTEAFF.

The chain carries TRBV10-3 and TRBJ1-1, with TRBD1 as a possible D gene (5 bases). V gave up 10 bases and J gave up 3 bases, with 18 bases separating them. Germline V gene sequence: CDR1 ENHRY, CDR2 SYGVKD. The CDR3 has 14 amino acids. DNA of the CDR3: TGTGCCACCTCCGGGGGGGGAGAGGACACTGAAGCTTTCTTT. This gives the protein CATSGGGEDTEAFF.

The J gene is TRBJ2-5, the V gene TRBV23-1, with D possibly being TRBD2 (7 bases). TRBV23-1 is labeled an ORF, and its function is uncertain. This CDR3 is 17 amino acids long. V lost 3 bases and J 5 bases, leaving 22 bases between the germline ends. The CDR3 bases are TGCGCCAGCAGTCAGGGGTGGGGGGGCCCCGCCCAGGAGACCCAGTACTTC. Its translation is CASSQGWGGPAQETQYF.

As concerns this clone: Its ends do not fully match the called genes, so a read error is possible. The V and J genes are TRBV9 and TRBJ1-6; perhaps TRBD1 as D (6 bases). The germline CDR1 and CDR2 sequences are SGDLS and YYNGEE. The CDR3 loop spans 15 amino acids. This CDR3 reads CASSAGSTGNSSLHF. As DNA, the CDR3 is TGTGCCAGCAGCGCGGGGTCGACAGGAAATTCATCCCTCCACTTT.

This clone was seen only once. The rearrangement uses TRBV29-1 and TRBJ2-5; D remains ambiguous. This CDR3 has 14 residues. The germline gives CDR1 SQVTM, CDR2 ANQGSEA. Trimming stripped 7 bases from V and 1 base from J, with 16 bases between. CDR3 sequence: CSASPPGSQETQYF. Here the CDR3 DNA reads TGCAGCGCCTCGCCCCCCGGGTCCCAAGAGACCCAGTACTTC. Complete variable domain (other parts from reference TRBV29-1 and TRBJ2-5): SAVISQKPSRDICQRGTSLTIQCQVDSQVTMMFWYRQQPGQSLTLIATANQGSEATYESGFVIDKFPISRPNLTFSTLTVSNMSPEDSSIYLCSASPPGSQETQYFGPGTRLLVL.

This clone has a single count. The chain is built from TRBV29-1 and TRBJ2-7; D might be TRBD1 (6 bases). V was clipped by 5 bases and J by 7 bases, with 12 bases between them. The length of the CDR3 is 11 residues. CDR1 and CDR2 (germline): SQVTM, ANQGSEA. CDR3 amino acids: CSVRDTREQYF. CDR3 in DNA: TGCAGCGTTCGGGACACCCGAGAGCAGTACTTC.

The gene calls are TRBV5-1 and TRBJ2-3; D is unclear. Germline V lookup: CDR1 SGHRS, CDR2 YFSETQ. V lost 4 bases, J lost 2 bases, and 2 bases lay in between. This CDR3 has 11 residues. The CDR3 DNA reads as TGCGCCAGCAGCCTCACAGATACGCAGTATTTT. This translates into CASSLTDTQYF.

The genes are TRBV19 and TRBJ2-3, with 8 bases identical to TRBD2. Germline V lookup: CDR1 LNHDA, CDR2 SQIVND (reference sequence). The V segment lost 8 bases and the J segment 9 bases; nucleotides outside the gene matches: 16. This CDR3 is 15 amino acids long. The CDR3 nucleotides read TGTGCCAGTGCCCGCACTAGCGGACATAAAGGCACGCAGTATTTT. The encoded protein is CASARTSGHKGTQYF.

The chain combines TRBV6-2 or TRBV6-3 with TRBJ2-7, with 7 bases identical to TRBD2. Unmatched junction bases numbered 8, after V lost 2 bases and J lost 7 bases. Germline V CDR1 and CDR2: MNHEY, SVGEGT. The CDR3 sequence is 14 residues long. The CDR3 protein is CASSYLAIGGEQYF. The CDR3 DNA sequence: TGTGCCAGCAGTTACCTTGCGATCGGGGGGGAGCAGTACTTC.

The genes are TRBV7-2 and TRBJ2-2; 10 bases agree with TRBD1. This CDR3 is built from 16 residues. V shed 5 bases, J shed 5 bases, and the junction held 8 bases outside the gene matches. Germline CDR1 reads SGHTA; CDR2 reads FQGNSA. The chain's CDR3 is CASSPRGQGITGELFF. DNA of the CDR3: TGTGCCAGCAGCCCCAGGGGACAGGGGATAACCGGGGAGCTGTTTTTT.

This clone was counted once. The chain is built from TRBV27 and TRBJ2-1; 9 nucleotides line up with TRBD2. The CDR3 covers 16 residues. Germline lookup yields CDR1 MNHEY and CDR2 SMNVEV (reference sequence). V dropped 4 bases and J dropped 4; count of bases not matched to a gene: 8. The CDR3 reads CASSSSPSGAYNEQFF. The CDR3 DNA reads TGTGCCAGCAGTTCCTCCCCTAGCGGGGCATACAATGAGCAGTTCTTC.

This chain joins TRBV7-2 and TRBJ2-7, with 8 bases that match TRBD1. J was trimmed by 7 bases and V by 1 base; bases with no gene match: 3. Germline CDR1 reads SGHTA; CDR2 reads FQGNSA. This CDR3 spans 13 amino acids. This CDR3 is CASSLGTGREQYF. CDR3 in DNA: TGTGCCAGCAGCTTAGGGACAGGGAGGGAGCAGTACTTC.

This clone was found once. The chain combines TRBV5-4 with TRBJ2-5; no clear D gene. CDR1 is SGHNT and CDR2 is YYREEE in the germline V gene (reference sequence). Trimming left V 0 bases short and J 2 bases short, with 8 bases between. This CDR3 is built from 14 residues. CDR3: CASSLVALQETQYF. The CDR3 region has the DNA TGTGCCAGCAGCTTGGTCGCGCTACAAGAGACCCAGTACTTC.

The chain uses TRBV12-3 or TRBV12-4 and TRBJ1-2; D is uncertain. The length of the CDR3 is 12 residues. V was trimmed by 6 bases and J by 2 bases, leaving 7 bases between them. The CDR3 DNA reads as TGTGCCAGCAGAGGACTGAACTATGGCTACACCTTC. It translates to CASRGLNYGYTF.

CDR3 bases: TGTGCCAGCAAAAAGAGTGGGGGGGGCAATCAGCCCCAGCATTTT. This gives the protein CASKKSGGGNQPQHF. The chain employs TRBV6-5 and TRBJ1-5, with D possibly matching TRBD1 (5 bases). Trimming shortened V by 7 bases and J by 2 bases, and 15 bases separated the two germline ends. Germline loops: CDR1 MNHEY, CDR2 SVGAGI. The CDR3 runs to 15 residues.

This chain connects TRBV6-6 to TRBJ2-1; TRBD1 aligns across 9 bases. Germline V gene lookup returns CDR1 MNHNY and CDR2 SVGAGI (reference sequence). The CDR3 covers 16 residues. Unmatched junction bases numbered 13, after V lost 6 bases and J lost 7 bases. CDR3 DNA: TGTGCCAGCAGGGGGACAGGGAACGTCAGGCGGAATGAGCAGTTCTTC. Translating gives CASRGTGNVRRNEQFF.

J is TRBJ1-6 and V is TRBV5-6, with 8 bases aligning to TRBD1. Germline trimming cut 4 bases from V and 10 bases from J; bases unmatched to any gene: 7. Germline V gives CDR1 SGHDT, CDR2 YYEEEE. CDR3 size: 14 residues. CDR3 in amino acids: CASSLRTGRSPLHF. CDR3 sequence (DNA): TGTGCCAGCAGCCTCAGGACAGGGCGATCACCCCTCCACTTT.

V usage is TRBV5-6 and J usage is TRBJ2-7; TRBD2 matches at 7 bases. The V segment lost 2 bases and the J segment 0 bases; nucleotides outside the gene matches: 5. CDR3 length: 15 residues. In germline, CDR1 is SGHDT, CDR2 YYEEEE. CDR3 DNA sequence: TGTGCCAGCAGCTTTTCCGGGAGGTACTCCTACGAGCAGTACTTC. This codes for CASSFSGRYSYEQYF.

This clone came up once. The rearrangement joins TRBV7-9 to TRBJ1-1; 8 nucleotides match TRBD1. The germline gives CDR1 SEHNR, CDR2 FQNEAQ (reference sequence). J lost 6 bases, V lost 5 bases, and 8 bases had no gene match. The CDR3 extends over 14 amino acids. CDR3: CASSPRTGPPEAFF. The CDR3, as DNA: TGTGCCAGCAGCCCCCGGACAGGGCCTCCTGAAGCTTTCTTT.

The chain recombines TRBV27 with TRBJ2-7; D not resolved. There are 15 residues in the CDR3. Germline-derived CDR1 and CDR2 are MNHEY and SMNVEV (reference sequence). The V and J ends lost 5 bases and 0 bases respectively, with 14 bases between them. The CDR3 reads CASSPPYASSYEQYF. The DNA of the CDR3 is TGTGCCAGCAGTCCCCCTTACGCGAGCTCCTACGAGCAGTACTTC.